Following are 22 T cell receptor beta chains from one sample sequenced in a study of PD-L1 blockade in urothelial cancer. Indicated time point: pretreatment peripheral blood. Sequenced by immunoSEQ multiplex PCR; TCRdb stores in-frame clones only, minus some. The profile shows about 50,000 clones, roughly 80% of them singletons. Sequencing was performed on PBMCs, taken around atezolizumab (anti-PD-L1) treatment. These receptors were collected from a man aged 70-80 years with urothelial cancer.

The V gene is TRBV28, the J gene TRBJ2-1, with 9 bases lining up with TRBD2. The CDR3 sequence is 15 residues long. Losses at the gene ends were 2 bases for V and 3 bases for J; bases not matched to a gene: 2. Per germline, CDR1 MDHEN and CDR2 SYDVKM. DNA of the CDR3: TGTGCCAGCAGTTTAGCGGGAGGGAGCTACAATGAGCAGTTCTTC. Translating gives CASSLAGGSYNEQFF.

CDR3 amino acids: CASSGESTGELFF. CDR3 nucleotide sequence: TGTGCCAGCAGTGGGGAGTCCACCGGGGAGCTGTTTTTT. The chain employs TRBV6-4 and TRBJ2-2; tentatively, D is TRBD2 (5 bases). Germline V lookup: CDR1 MRHNA, CDR2 SNTAGT. The ends were cut back, 4 bases at V and 4 bases at J, with 7 bases in the middle. CDR3 length: 13 residues.

V and J are TRBV5-1 and TRBJ2-1; D might be TRBD2 (6 bases). Germline lookup yields CDR1 SGHRS and CDR2 YFSETQ. This CDR3 is 12 amino acids long. Between the trimmed V and J ends, which lost 3 bases and 8 bases, there was a span of 9 bases. CDR3 amino acids: CASSSGVYEQFF. The CDR3 DNA sequence: TGCGCCAGCAGCTCGGGAGTGTATGAGCAGTTCTTC. The full variable domain, with the rest looked up from reference TRBV5-1 and TRBJ2-1, is KAGVTQTPRYLIKTRGQQVTLSCSPISGHRSVSWYQQTPGQGLQFLFEYFSETQRNKGNFPGRFSGRQFSNSRSEMNVSTLELGDSALYLCASSSGVYEQFFGPGTRLTVL.

Only one count was recorded for this clone. This sequence joins TRBV29-1 and TRBJ1-2, with 9 bases identical to TRBD1. The ends lost 6 bases at V and 7 bases at J; junction bases unmatched: 9. The germline CDR1 and CDR2 sequences are SQVTM and ANQGSEA. This CDR3 comprises 13 residues. This chain's CDR3 is CSVTGQGPLGYTF. The CDR3 DNA follows: TGCAGCGTAACGGGACAGGGACCCCTTGGCTACACCTTC.

This chain connects TRBV7-3 to TRBJ2-3, with TRBD2 matching over 10 bases. Germline assignment: CDR1 SGHTA and CDR2 FQGTGA. The ends lost 1 base at V and 6 bases at J; junction bases unmatched: 16. The CDR3 spans 19 residues. The CDR3 nucleotides read TGTGCCAGCAGCTTAAGGGGTGGGACTAGCGTGACCCCGAGGGATACGCAGTATTTT. Translated, it gives CASSLRGGTSVTPRDTQYF. The full variable domain, rest sourced from reference TRBV7-3 and TRBJ2-3, is GAGVSQTPSNKVTEKGKYVELRCDPISGHTALYWYRQSLGQGPEFLIYFQGTGAADDSGLPNDRFFAVRPEGSVSTLKIQRTERGDSAVYLCASSLRGGTSVTPRDTQYFGPGTRLTVL.

The genes are TRBV5-1 and TRBJ1-1, with D maybe TRBD1 (6 bases). With 5 bases removed from V and 3 bases from J, the gap between germline ends came to 17 bases. The CDR3 contains 15 residues. From germline, CDR1 is SGHRS and CDR2 YFSETQ. The CDR3 sequence is CASRGGAGLDTEAFF. In DNA form, the CDR3 reads TGCGCCAGCAGGGGGGGGGCAGGGTTAGACACTGAAGCTTTCTTT.

The chain joins TRBV6-6 to TRBJ2-1, with 7 bases fitting TRBD2. Germline assignment: CDR1 MNHNY and CDR2 SVGAGI (reference sequence). Losses at the gene ends were 5 bases for V and 4 bases for J; bases not matched to a gene: 5. The CDR3 length is 14 residues. CDR3 amino acids: CASSLTSVYNEQFF. CDR3 DNA: TGTGCCAGCAGTCTCACTAGCGTGTACAATGAGCAGTTCTTC.

A few counts support this clone. The chain combines TRBV14 with TRBJ1-1; D might be TRBD1 (5 bases). Germline V gene sequence: CDR1 SGHDN, CDR2 FVKESK. Trimming took 4 bases from V and 6 from J, leaving 12 bases between them. This CDR3 contains 13 residues. The CDR3 bases are TGTGCCAGCAGCCTTAGACAGTCGGCTGAAGCTTTCTTT. It is translated as CASSLRQSAEAFF.

This sequence joins TRBV5-4 and TRBJ2-1, with D maybe TRBD2 (5 bases). The V gene lost 3 bases and the J gene lost 3 bases, with 13 bases spanning the gap. The CDR3 is made up of 15 amino acids. Per germline, CDR1 SGHNT and CDR2 YYREEE (reference sequence). The CDR3 region is CASSSLETGYNEQFF. The CDR3 DNA reads as TGTGCCAGCAGCTCACTAGAGACGGGCTACAATGAGCAGTTCTTC.

The chain employs TRBV28 and TRBJ2-1; D is possibly TRBD2 (7 bases). The CDR3 runs to 14 residues. Trimming pared 3 bases from V and 4 bases from J, leaving 10 bases between. Germline CDR1 reads MDHEN; CDR2 reads SYDVKM. CDR3: CASSLRGGYNEQFF. In DNA form, the CDR3 reads TGTGCCAGCAGTTTGAGGGGGGGGTACAATGAGCAGTTCTTC.

The chain employs TRBV5-5 and TRBJ2-3; 13 bases line up with TRBD2. Germline trimming cut 4 bases from V and 0 bases from J; bases unmatched to any gene: 5. The CDR3 contains 17 residues. Germline V CDR1 and CDR2: SGHKS, YYEKEE (reference sequence). The CDR3 DNA reads TGTGCCAGCAGCCAGACTAGCGGGGGGACTAGCACAGATACGCAGTATTTT. Translating it yields CASSQTSGGTSTDTQYF.

The gene calls are TRBV5-4 and TRBJ1-3; 8 bases fit TRBD1. CDR1 and CDR2 from the germline V gene are SGHNT and YYREEE (reference sequence). The CDR3 has 15 amino acids. After removal of 4 bases from V and 0 bases from J, the junction contained 3 bases not matched to a gene. The CDR3 coding sequence is TGTGCCAGCAGCACCGGGACAGGCTCTGGAAACACCATATATTTT. It is translated as CASSTGTGSGNTIYF.

V usage is TRBV7-2 and J usage is TRBJ2-2; 9 nucleotides line up with TRBD2. From germline, CDR1 is SGHTA and CDR2 FQGNSA. Trimming removed 2 bases from V and 6 bases from J; junction bases left unmatched: 7. The CDR3 runs 16 residues. CDR3 residues: CASSLSPSGMSGELFF. DNA of the CDR3: TGTGCCAGCAGCTTATCTCCTAGCGGGATGTCCGGGGAGCTGTTTTTT.

The chain employs TRBV13 and TRBJ1-1, with D possibly matching TRBD1 (6 bases). The CDR3 is made up of 16 amino acids. The V end lost 7 bases, the J end lost 0 bases, and 18 bases lay between the germline ends. CDR1 and CDR2 from the germline V gene are PRHDT and FYEKMQ (reference sequence). CDR3 region: CASTFTGFPLNTEAFF. For the CDR3, the DNA is TGTGCCAGCACCTTCACAGGGTTTCCTTTGAACACTGAAGCTTTCTTT.

This clone came up a few times. The chain joins TRBV11-1 to TRBJ1-1; D not resolved. The CDR3 is 14 residues long. Per germline, CDR1 SGHAT and CDR2 FQDESV (reference sequence). The V end lost 1 base, the J end lost 2 bases, and 8 bases lay between the germline ends. The DNA for the CDR3 is TGTGCCAGCAGCTTAGTCGGAGGCAACACTGAAGCTTTCTTT. Protein product: CASSLVGGNTEAFF.

V gene TRBV6-1 combines with J gene TRBJ2-1; D perhaps matches TRBD2 (6 bases). Germline V gene sequence: CDR1 MNHNS, CDR2 SASEGT. V was shortened by 8 bases and J by 3 bases, with 11 bases between the two germline ends. This CDR3 comprises 13 residues. The CDR3 coding sequence is TGTGCCAGCCGACTAGAAGTCTACAATGAGCAGTTCTTC. Encoded protein: CASRLEVYNEQFF.

V usage is TRBV4-3 and J usage is TRBJ2-7, with D maybe TRBD1 (5 bases). Trimming took 0 bases from V and 7 from J, leaving 10 bases between them. Germline values: CDR1 LGHNA, CDR2 YSLEER. The CDR3 extends over 13 amino acids. CDR3 DNA: TGCGCCAGCAGCCAAGATCTATCAGGGGAGCAGTACTTC. It is translated as CASSQDLSGEQYF.

V is TRBV27 and J is TRBJ1-2; possibly TRBD1 for D (5 bases). V lost 2 bases, J lost 7 bases, and 14 bases lay in between. The CDR3 consists of 14 residues. CDR1 is MNHEY and CDR2 is SMNVEV in the germline V gene (reference sequence). The CDR3 sequence is CASSLTGLRGGYTF. For the CDR3, the DNA is TGTGCCAGCAGTTTAACGGGACTTAGGGGTGGCTACACCTTC.

This clone showed up just once. The CDR3 protein is CASSPSDRGNEKLFF. Written as DNA, the CDR3 is TGTGCCAGCAGTCCGTCGGACAGGGGGAATGAAAAACTGTTTTTT. The V gene is TRBV6-1, the J gene TRBJ1-4; 10 bases align to TRBD1. CDR1 is MNHNS, CDR2 SASEGT, per germline. The CDR3 is made up of 15 amino acids. The V segment lost 5 bases and the J segment 5 bases; nucleotides outside the gene matches: 5.

The chain recombines TRBV5-6 with TRBJ1-4, with 7 bases that match TRBD1. CDR1 is SGHDT and CDR2 is YYEEEE in the germline V gene. V shed 0 bases and J 6 bases; nucleotides not matched to a gene: 2. The CDR3 contains 14 residues. The CDR3 DNA is TGTGCCAGCAGCTTGGGGCAGGGGGATGAAAAACTGTTTTTT. It specifies CASSLGQGDEKLFF.

The rearrangement links TRBV15 to TRBJ2-1; D is unresolved. This CDR3 region has 12 residues. The ends were cut back, 10 bases at V and 4 bases at J, with 11 bases in the middle. Germline lookup yields CDR1 LNHNV and CDR2 YYDKDF (reference sequence). The CDR3 reads CANPDTYNEQFF. In DNA, the CDR3 is TGTGCCAACCCTGACACATACAATGAGCAGTTCTTC.

The chain's CDR3 is CSALLEDTQYF. The CDR3 nucleotides are TGCAGTGCTCTACTAGAAGATACGCAGTATTTT. The chain has TRBV20-1 and TRBJ2-3; weak D call: TRBD2 (5 bases). The CDR3 loop spans 11 amino acids. CDR1 is DFQATT and CDR2 is SNEGSKA in the germline V gene (reference sequence). Deletions cut 5 bases from V and 5 bases from J, with 8 bases between.